The clone carrying this TCR beta chain was seen many times. Its antigen is currently unknown. The DNA ends 3 residues before the CDR3 does, and the rest of the CDR3 is filled in from the germline J gene. The repertoire was sequenced with immunoSEQ multiplex PCR; TCRdb's copy has only in-frame clones and lacks some. The sample shows about 30,000 clones, none of them appearing just once. This record comes from a study of T cell clonality in common variable immunodeficiency. Study-level findings and limits: Fewer TCRbeta clones were shared among CVID subjects than controls. What drives increased CVID clonality needs T cell subpopulation sequencing.

Germline V gene data show CDR1 as MGHRA and CDR2 as YSYEKL. The CDR3 loop spans 17 amino acids. Trimming removed 2 bases from V and 8 bases from J, with 21 bases in between. The V and J genes are TRBV4-1 and TRBJ1-4, with TRBD1 as a possible D gene (6 bases). The source is a person aged 18 to 75 in good health. The specimen sequenced was peripheral blood mononuclear cells. Incomplete CDR3 DNA: TGCGCCAGCAGCCAAAAGGGCCAGGGGAGCTTTGGAGAAAAA. Translating gives CASSQKGQGSFGEK. In full, the CDR3 reads CASSQKGQGSFGEKLFF.